This is a list of T cell receptor beta chains from one sample in a study of radiotherapy plus CTLA-4 blockade in lung cancer. Method: immunoSEQ multiplex PCR; TCRdb's copy keeps in-frame clones and lacks some. The sample lists tens of thousands of clones; about 80% were seen once. Sample: peripheral blood, taken from a patient treated with radiotherapy plus ipilimumab. The receptors derive from a human donor with non-small cell lung cancer who had a complete response to radiotherapy plus ipilimumab. CDR3s include the opening cysteine and the closing phenylalanine or tryptophan. D genes are given only for firm matches. Not every row has a clone size; where given, it reads once, few, many or a size class.

v_gene: TRBV6-1
j_gene: TRBJ1-6
d_gene: .
abundance: .
CDR3aa: CASRTGYSVSPLHF
CDR3nt: TGTGCCAGCAGGACGGGCTACAGTGTTTCACCCCTCCACTTT

v_gene: TRBV4-1
j_gene: TRBJ2-5
d_gene: .
abundance: few
CDR3aa: CASSPMALGGETQYF
CDR3nt: TGCGCCAGCAGCCCAATGGCGTTGGGGGGAGAGACCCAGTACTTC

v_gene: TRBV4-1
j_gene: TRBJ2-5
d_gene: TRBD2
abundance: .
CDR3aa: CASSPSGGAGGPPVGETQYF
CDR3nt: TGCGCCAGCAGCCCCAGCGGGGGAGCGGGAGGGCCGCCGGTCGGGGAGACCCAGTACTTC

v_gene: TRBV7-2
j_gene: TRBJ2-5
d_gene: TRBD1
abundance: once
CDR3aa: CASSPTGAETQYF
CDR3nt: TGTGCCAGCAGCCCGACAGGGGCCGAGACCCAGTACTTC

v_gene: TRBV9
j_gene: TRBJ1-1
d_gene: TRBD1
abundance: .
CDR3aa: CASSVAPSGGDLNTEAFF
CDR3nt: TGTGCCAGCAGCGTAGCTCCGTCAGGGGGCGACCTGAACACTGAAGCTTTCTTT

v_gene: TRBV27
j_gene: TRBJ2-5
d_gene: TRBD2
abundance: once
CDR3aa: CASSNRDYPFQETQYF
CDR3nt: TGTGCCAGCAGTAACCGGGACTACCCTTTTCAAGAGACCCAGTACTTC

v_gene: TRBV25-1
j_gene: TRBJ2-1
d_gene: .
abundance: .
CDR3aa: CASSEYRRGNEQFF
CDR3nt: TGTGCCAGCAGTGAATACAGGAGAGGCAATGAGCAGTTCTTC

v_gene: TRBV7-9
j_gene: TRBJ2-5
d_gene: TRBD2
abundance: few
CDR3aa: CASSDSLGGAQYF
CDR3nt: TGTGCCAGCAGCGATTCTCTTGGGGGGGCCCAGTACTTC

v_gene: TRBV11-3
j_gene: TRBJ1-1
d_gene: .
abundance: .
CDR3aa: CASSGSQGFTEAFF
CDR3nt: TGTGCCAGCTCAGGATCCCAGGGTTTCACTGAAGCTTTCTTT

v_gene: TRBV4-3
j_gene: TRBJ2-5
d_gene: .
abundance: once
CDR3aa: CASSQIQGVRGETQYF
CDR3nt: TGCGCCAGCAGCCAAATTCAGGGCGTGAGGGGAGAGACCCAGTACTTC

v_gene: TRBV6-1
j_gene: TRBJ1-5
d_gene: .
abundance: .
CDR3aa: CASSPLRGGNQPQHF
CDR3nt: TGTGCCAGCAGCCCTTTGAGGGGGGGAAATCAGCCCCAGCATTTT

v_gene: TRBV11-2
j_gene: TRBJ2-5
d_gene: .
abundance: .
CDR3aa: CASSLETRSETQYF
CDR3nt: TGTGCCAGCAGCTTAGAGACTAGGTCAGAGACCCAGTACTTC

v_gene: TRBV27
j_gene: TRBJ1-1
d_gene: .
abundance: .
CDR3aa: CASSLSGWLTFF
CDR3nt: TGTGCCAGCAGTTTATCAGGATGGCTGACTTTCTTT

v_gene: TRBV10-3
j_gene: TRBJ2-6
d_gene: .
abundance: .
CDR3aa: CAISEQGVGANVLTF
CDR3nt: TGTGCCATCAGTGAGCAGGGAGTTGGGGCCAACGTCCTGACTTTC

v_gene: TRBV6-5
j_gene: TRBJ2-7
d_gene: .
abundance: .
CDR3aa: CASSSGVFYEQYF
CDR3nt: TGTGCCAGCAGTTCGGGAGTGTTCTACGAGCAGTACTTC

v_gene: TRBV6-5
j_gene: TRBJ2-1
d_gene: .
abundance: .
CDR3aa: CASSSDIKAYNEQFF
CDR3nt: TGTGCCAGCAGTTCGGACATTAAAGCCTACAATGAGCAGTTCTTC

v_gene: TRBV5-1
j_gene: TRBJ1-1
d_gene: .
abundance: .
CDR3aa: CASSSINGAWNTEAFF
CDR3nt: TGCGCCAGCAGCTCCATTAACGGGGCCTGGAACACTGAAGCTTTCTTT

v_gene: TRBV5-1
j_gene: TRBJ2-5
d_gene: .
abundance: .
CDR3aa: CASRRQGVGQETQYF
CDR3nt: TGCGCCAGCAGGCGGCAGGGTGTGGGGCAAGAGACCCAGTACTTC

v_gene: TRBV29-1
j_gene: TRBJ2-2
d_gene: TRBD2
abundance: .
CDR3aa: CSVEVAGGSYTGELFF
CDR3nt: TGCAGCGTTGAAGTAGCGGGAGGGTCCTACACCGGGGAGCTGTTTTTT

v_gene: TRBV12-5
j_gene: TRBJ1-4
d_gene: .
abundance: .
CDR3aa: CASGLTATNEKLFF
CDR3nt: TGTGCTAGTGGTTTGACGGCAACTAATGAAAAACTGTTTTTT

v_gene: TRBV27
j_gene: TRBJ2-2
d_gene: .
abundance: .
CDR3aa: CASSSTGFPGELFF
CDR3nt: TGTGCCAGCAGTTCTACAGGGTTTCCCGGGGAGCTGTTTTTT

v_gene: TRBV27
j_gene: TRBJ1-6
d_gene: TRBD1
abundance: .
CDR3aa: CASSFRGQNNSPLHF
CDR3nt: TGTGCCAGCAGTTTTCGGGGACAGAATAATTCACCCCTCCACTTT

v_gene: TRBV19
j_gene: TRBJ1-2
d_gene: .
abundance: .
CDR3aa: CASSILLGASSYGYTF
CDR3nt: TGTGCCAGTAGTATTCTTCTGGGGGCGTCAAGCTATGGCTACACCTTC

v_gene: TRBV9
j_gene: TRBJ1-2
d_gene: .
abundance: .
CDR3aa: CASSVVASGYGYTF
CDR3nt: TGTGCCAGCAGCGTAGTAGCATCAGGGTATGGCTACACCTTC

v_gene: TRBV6-1
j_gene: TRBJ2-7
d_gene: TRBD1
abundance: .
CDR3aa: CASRMRGQDEQYF
CDR3nt: TGTGCCAGCAGAATGAGGGGGCAGGACGAGCAGTACTTC

v_gene: TRBV2
j_gene: TRBJ1-2
d_gene: .
abundance: .
CDR3aa: CASSEARQGRKYGYTF
CDR3nt: TGTGCCAGCAGTGAAGCGCGCCAAGGCAGGAAATATGGCTACACCTTC

v_gene: TRBV20-1
j_gene: TRBJ2-3
d_gene: TRBD2
abundance: .
CDR3aa: CSAPVLAAQYF
CDR3nt: TGCAGTGCACCCGTTCTAGCGGCGCAGTATTTT

v_gene: TRBV7-2
j_gene: TRBJ2-3
d_gene: TRBD2
abundance: .
CDR3aa: CASGLAGASTDTQYF
CDR3nt: TGTGCCAGCGGCCTAGCGGGGGCCAGCACAGATACGCAGTATTTT

v_gene: TRBV2
j_gene: TRBJ1-2
d_gene: TRBD1
abundance: .
CDR3aa: CASAGTGGSNYGYTF
CDR3nt: TGTGCCAGCGCGGGGACAGGGGGCTCTAACTATGGCTACACCTTC

v_gene: TRBV6-1
j_gene: TRBJ2-5
d_gene: .
abundance: few
CDR3aa: CASSEADAGDQETQYF
CDR3nt: TGTGCCAGCAGTGAAGCTGACGCAGGGGACCAAGAGACCCAGTACTTC

v_gene: TRBV27
j_gene: TRBJ2-1
d_gene: .
abundance: once
CDR3aa: CASSLGAGPPQFF
CDR3nt: TGTGCCAGCAGTTTAGGGGCGGGCCCCCCTCAGTTCTTC

v_gene: TRBV7-9
j_gene: TRBJ1-4
d_gene: .
abundance: .
CDR3aa: CASSFLPGSRSGEKLFF
CDR3nt: TGTGCCAGCAGCTTTTTGCCGGGATCCCGGTCGGGTGAAAAACTGTTTTTT

v_gene: TRBV6-5
j_gene: TRBJ2-5
d_gene: .
abundance: .
CDR3aa: CASSYPGLTETQYF
CDR3nt: TGTGCCAGCAGTTACCCGGGACTGACGGAGACCCAGTACTTC

v_gene: TRBV13
j_gene: TRBJ1-5
d_gene: .
abundance: few
CDR3aa: CASSQGPNQPQHF
CDR3nt: TGTGCCAGCAGCCAGGGCCCAAATCAGCCCCAGCATTTT

v_gene: TRBV15
j_gene: TRBJ2-7
d_gene: .
abundance: .
CDR3aa: CATSRWDGSYEQYF
CDR3nt: TGTGCCACCAGCAGGTGGGACGGCTCCTACGAGCAGTACTTC

v_gene: TRBV7-9
j_gene: TRBJ2-3
d_gene: TRBD1
abundance: .
CDR3aa: CASSPGQVSTDTQYF
CDR3nt: TGTGCCAGCAGCCCGGGACAGGTGAGCACAGATACGCAGTATTTT

v_gene: TRBV2
j_gene: TRBJ1-5
d_gene: TRBD1
abundance: .
CDR3aa: CASRGQGNQPQHF
CDR3nt: TGTGCCAGCAGGGGACAGGGCAATCAGCCCCAGCATTTT

v_gene: TRBV29-1
j_gene: TRBJ2-1
d_gene: .
abundance: .
CDR3aa: CSVDEGTGEQFF
CDR3nt: TGCAGCGTTGATGAGGGTACGGGTGAGCAGTTCTTC

v_gene: TRBV30
j_gene: TRBJ1-4
d_gene: .
abundance: .
CDR3aa: CAWSPNLGRINEKLFF
CDR3nt: TGTGCCTGGAGTCCAAACCTCGGACGGATTAATGAAAAACTGTTTTTT

v_gene: TRBV25-1
j_gene: TRBJ1-1
d_gene: .
abundance: .
CDR3aa: CASSKTMNTEAFF
CDR3nt: TGTGCCAGCAGTAAGACTATGAACACTGAAGCTTTCTTT

v_gene: TRBV7-9
j_gene: TRBJ1-1
d_gene: .
abundance: once
CDR3aa: CASSYGQLEAFF
CDR3nt: TGTGCCAGCAGCTACGGACAGCTTGAAGCTTTCTTT

v_gene: TRBV9
j_gene: TRBJ1-2
d_gene: .
abundance: .
CDR3aa: CASSVGTVGGYTF
CDR3nt: TGTGCCAGCAGCGTAGGCACAGTCGGTGGCTACACCTTC

v_gene: TRBV18
j_gene: TRBJ2-7
d_gene: .
abundance: .
CDR3aa: CASSPGALGSYEQYF
CDR3nt: TGTGCCAGCTCACCTGGGGCGTTAGGGTCCTACGAGCAGTACTTC

v_gene: TRBV5-4
j_gene: TRBJ2-7
d_gene: .
abundance: .
CDR3aa: CASSLGYAGDYEQYF
CDR3nt: TGTGCCAGCAGCTTGGGGTACGCAGGGGACTACGAGCAGTACTTC

v_gene: TRBV19
j_gene: TRBJ2-4
d_gene: .
abundance: .
CDR3aa: CASSMIKLEIQYF
CDR3nt: TGTGCCAGTAGTATGATCAAACTTGAAATTCAGTACTTC

v_gene: TRBV7-9
j_gene: TRBJ1-1
d_gene: TRBD1
abundance: few
CDR3aa: CASSQRDRDAEAFF
CDR3nt: TGTGCCAGCAGCCAAAGGGACAGAGACGCTGAAGCTTTCTTT